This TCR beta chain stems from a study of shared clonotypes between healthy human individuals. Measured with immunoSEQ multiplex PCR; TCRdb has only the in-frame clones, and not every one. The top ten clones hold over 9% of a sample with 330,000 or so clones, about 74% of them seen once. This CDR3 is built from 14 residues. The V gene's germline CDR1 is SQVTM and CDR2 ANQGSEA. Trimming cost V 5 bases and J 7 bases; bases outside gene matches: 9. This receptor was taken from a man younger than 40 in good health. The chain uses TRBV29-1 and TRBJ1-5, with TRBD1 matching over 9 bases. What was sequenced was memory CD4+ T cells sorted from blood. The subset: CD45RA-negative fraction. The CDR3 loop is CSVRQGGRDQPQHF. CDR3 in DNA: TGCAGCGTTAGACAGGGGGGCAGAGACCAGCCCCAGCATTTT.